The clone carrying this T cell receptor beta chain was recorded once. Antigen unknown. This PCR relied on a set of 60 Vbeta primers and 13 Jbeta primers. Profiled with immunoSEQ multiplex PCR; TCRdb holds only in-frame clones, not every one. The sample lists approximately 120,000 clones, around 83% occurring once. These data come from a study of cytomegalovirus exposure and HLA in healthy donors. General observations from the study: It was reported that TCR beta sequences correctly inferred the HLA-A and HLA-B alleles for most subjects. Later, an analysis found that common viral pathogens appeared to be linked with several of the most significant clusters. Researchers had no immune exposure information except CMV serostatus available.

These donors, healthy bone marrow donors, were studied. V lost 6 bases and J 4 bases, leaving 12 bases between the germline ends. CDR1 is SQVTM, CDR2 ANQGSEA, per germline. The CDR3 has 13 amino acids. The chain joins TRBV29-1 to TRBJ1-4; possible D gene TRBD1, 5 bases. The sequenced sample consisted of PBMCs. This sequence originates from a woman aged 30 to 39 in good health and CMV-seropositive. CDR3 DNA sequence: TGCAGCGTCCTCGACAGCCTTAATGAAAAACTGTTTTTT. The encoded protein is CSVLDSLNEKLFF.